The T cell receptor (beta chain) under discussion was sequenced for a study of T cell changes during pregnancy in multiple sclerosis. The CDR3 consists of 12 residues. Trimming pared 9 bases from V and 7 bases from J, leaving 15 bases between. In germline, CDR1 is LNHNV, CDR2 YYDKDF (reference sequence). The assay was immunoSEQ multiplex PCR, and TCRdb's table has in-frame clones only and misses some. The sample yields approximately 93,000 clones, around 93% seen once. The sequences come from peripheral blood, collected before pregnancy. This TCR was recovered from a female donor with multiple sclerosis, enrolled in a pregnancy study. The J gene is TRBJ1-1, the V gene TRBV15, with TRBD1 as a possible D gene (6 bases). CDR3 amino acids: CATSPGQNEAFF. The DNA for the CDR3 is TGTGCCACTAGTCCCGGACAGAATGAAGCTTTCTTT.